This T cell receptor beta chain was captured in a study of blood T cell repertoires in COVID-19. Study information: In each case, the material was cDNA or gDNA derived from T cells, B-cell-depleted T cells, or PBMCs.

Per the authors' pipeline: Amplification with reference gene primers provided the estimates of nucleated cell counts. Profiled with immunoSEQ multiplex PCR; TCRdb holds only in-frame clones, not every one. V and J calls and clone size follow that table, whereas D and trimming were derived from the DNA. The table includes about 370,000 clones, around 92% detected once. Sequencing was done on a sample of peripheral blood. This TCR derives from a woman aged 30 to 39 with COVID-19, enrolled during active disease.

The CDR3 spells CASSSFLNTEAFF. CDR3 sequence (DNA): TGTGCCAGCAGTTCTTTTTTGAACACTGAAGCTTTCTTT. This chain joins TRBV6-5 and TRBJ1-1, with D unresolved. CDR3 length equals 13 residues. Germline V gene sequence: CDR1 MNHEY, CDR2 SVGAGI. Trimming pared 4 bases from V and 0 bases from J, leaving 6 bases between.